The 19 T cell receptor beta chains presented below share a single source sample, sequenced in a study of T cells in Graves' hyperthyroidism and ophthalmopathy. Authors of the study amplified TCR beta CDR3 regions from RNA transcripts. First-round RT-PCR of the TCR CDR3 relied on the HTBI primer set. One entry per CDR3 protein results from TCRdb running MiXCR on the multiplex PCR reads. The profile shows about 360,000 distinct CDR3 sequences, approximately 13% of them singletons. The sample taken for sequencing was blood. These TCRs come from a woman aged 18 to 35 with Graves' hyperthyroidism.

There are many counts of this clonotype. V is TRBV7-2 and J is TRBJ2-1, with TRBD2 matching 10 bases. J lost 4 bases, V lost 7 bases, and 25 bases had no gene match. This CDR3 is built from 21 residues. CDR1 is SGHTA and CDR2 is FQGNSA in the germline V gene. CDR3 coding DNA: TGTGCCAGCATGGGTTCCGGCGCCGCAGCGGGAGGGAGAAGGAATTACAATGAGCAGTTCTTC. This encodes CASMGSGAAAGGRRNYNEQFF.

With regard to this clonotype: A much larger clone is a single base away; this may be a read error. The CDR3 DNA follows: TGTGCCAGCAGTCATACTCGGGGGCCCGACCAAGAGACCCAGTACTTC. This encodes CASSHTRGPDQETQYF. J is TRBJ2-5 and V is TRBV12-3 or TRBV12-4; D may correspond to TRBD1 or TRBD2 (6 bases each). CDR3 size: 16 residues. The V gene lost 5 bases and the J gene lost 0 bases, with 16 bases spanning the gap.

Many counts were recorded for this clonotype. V usage is TRBV30 and J usage is TRBJ1-2; D is possibly TRBD1 (5 bases). The CDR3 sequence is 12 residues long. V shed 5 bases and J shed 3 bases, with 10 bases lying between them. The germline CDR1 and CDR2 sequences are GTSNPN and SVGIG (reference sequence). The CDR3 DNA follows: TGTGCCTGGGGAGGGGTCGACTATGGCTACACCTTC. Its protein is CAWGGVDYGYTF.

This clonotype appeared many times. The CDR3 region is CASNPQGGGPFGGELFF. The CDR3 DNA is TGTGCCAGCAACCCCCAGGGCGGGGGGCCGTTTGGCGGGGAGCTGTTTTTT. The rearrangement uses TRBV6-1 and TRBJ2-2, with TRBD2 identical over 8 bases. Germline V gene sequence: CDR1 MNHNS, CDR2 SASEGT. With 7 bases clipped from V and 7 bases from J, the junction kept 17 bases outside the gene matches. The CDR3 consists of 17 residues.

Only a few counts were recorded for this clonotype. The gene calls are TRBV9 and TRBJ2-5, with no clear D. Deletions cut 0 bases from V and 5 bases from J, with 11 bases between. The germline V gene has CDR1 SGDLS and CDR2 YYNGEE. This CDR3 spans 14 amino acids. The CDR3 loop reads CASSVEANGETQYF. CDR3 sequence (DNA): TGTGCCAGCAGCGTAGAGGCCAATGGGGAGACCCAGTACTTC.

This clonotype was seen many times. The rearrangement joins TRBV7-9 to TRBJ1-1, with no clear D. CDR1 SEHNR and CDR2 FQNEAQ come from the germline V gene (reference sequence). V gave up 3 bases and J gave up 0 bases, with 11 bases separating them. This CDR3 region has 15 residues. The CDR3 loop reads CASSFYTELNTEAFF. The DNA for the CDR3 is TGTGCCAGCAGCTTTTATACAGAGTTGAACACTGAAGCTTTCTTT.

Ten or more counts support this clonotype. The genes are TRBV28 and TRBJ2-7, with D hard to call. Germline-derived CDR1 and CDR2 are MDHEN and SYDVKM. Trimming removed 3 bases from V and 0 bases from J, with 15 bases in between. The CDR3 is 16 amino acids. Here the CDR3 DNA reads TGTGCCAGCAGTTTCCCGATTACGGAAAGCTCCTACGAGCAGTACTTC. Its protein product is CASSFPITESSYEQYF. The whole variable domain, filled in from reference TRBV28 and TRBJ2-7, reads DVKVTQSSRYLVKRTGEKVFLECVQDMDHENMFWYRQDPGLGLRLIYFSYDVKMKEKGDIPEGYSVSREKKERFSLILESASTNQTSMYLCASSFPITESSYEQYFGPGTRLTVT.

This clonotype was seen only a few times. The V and J genes are TRBV5-1 and TRBJ2-3; TRBD1 matches 8 bases. V was pared by 4 bases and J by 1 base, with 20 bases of the junction left unmatched. The CDR3 covers 20 residues. Germline CDR1 is SGHRS and CDR2 is YFSETQ. The DNA of the CDR3 is TGCGCCAGCAGCCCTTCTGTCCCGGGACAGGTTCAAGAGCGCACAGATACGCAGTATTTT. The encoded protein is CASSPSVPGQVQERTDTQYF.

The DNA for the CDR3 is TGTGCCAGCACCCTTCGACAGGCCGAGGACAATCAGCCCCAGCATTTT. Residues: CASTLRQAEDNQPQHF. The rearrangement uses TRBV6-1 and TRBJ1-5; the D gene is possibly TRBD1 (6 bases). The CDR3 length is 16 residues. Germline V CDR1 and CDR2: MNHNS, SASEGT. V was clipped by 7 bases and J by 3 bases, with 19 bases between them.

This clonotype was counted at least ten times. The CDR3 reads CASISDLDAGYTF. CDR3 DNA: TGTGCCAGCATTTCCGACCTGGACGCCGGCTACACCTTC. The rearrangement joins TRBV11-3 to TRBJ1-2; D unclear. The germline CDR1 and CDR2 sequences are SGHNT and YENEEA. The V end was cut by 7 bases, the J end by 8 bases, with 17 bases between. The CDR3 spans 13 residues.

This clonotype appeared many times. The rearrangement links TRBV28 to TRBJ1-2; TRBD1 matches 7 bases. With V trimmed by 7 bases and J by 4 bases, 9 bases remained unmatched. Per germline, CDR1 MDHEN and CDR2 SYDVKM. This CDR3 is 14 amino acids long. The CDR3 loop reads CASNPTGKSYGYTF. The CDR3 DNA is TGTGCCAGCAACCCGACAGGGAAGTCCTATGGCTACACCTTC.

This clonotype was observed at least ten times. CDR3 sequence (DNA): TGCAGTGCCACCCTGCAGGCTAGCGGGGGGTGGAATGAGCAGTTCTTC. It yields the protein CSATLQASGGWNEQFF. The gene calls are TRBV20-1 and TRBJ2-1; 11 bases are shared with TRBD2. Germline V lookup: CDR1 DFQATT, CDR2 SNEGSKA (reference sequence). The V gene end was trimmed by 6 bases and the J gene end by 7 bases; junction bases not matched to a gene: 14. CDR3 length: 16 residues.

This clonotype was detected many times. The CDR3 here is CASSNPLRGGYTF. CDR3 DNA: TGTGCCAGCAGCAACCCTCTCCGGGGGGGCTACACCTTC. The chain has TRBV11-1 and TRBJ1-2, with D perhaps TRBD1 (5 bases). Between the trimmed V and J ends, which lost 5 bases and 8 bases, there was a span of 15 bases. In germline, CDR1 is SGHAT, CDR2 FQDESV (reference sequence). CDR3 length: 13 amino acids.

This clonotype was observed a handful of times. This chain links TRBV20-1 with TRBJ2-5; D is ambiguous. The CDR3 length is 12 residues. Germline V gives CDR1 DFQATT, CDR2 SNEGSKA (reference sequence). With 5 bases removed from V and 1 base from J, the gap between germline ends came to 8 bases. CDR3 coding DNA: TGCAGTGCTTCTCGGCCCCAAGAGACCCAGTACTTC. Protein sequence: CSASRPQETQYF.

There are many counts of this clonotype. CDR3 bases: TGTGCCAGCAGCTCATCACCCAGGGATGGGGAGCTGTTTTTT. This translates into CASSSSPRDGELFF. The chain combines TRBV7-3 with TRBJ2-2, with a weak D call TRBD1 (5 bases). Germline assignment: CDR1 SGHTA and CDR2 FQGTGA. The CDR3 spans 14 residues. Trimming stripped 4 bases from V and 8 bases from J, with 14 bases between.

Ten or more counts support this clonotype. The V call is TRBV7-2, the J call TRBJ2-1; D uncertain. CDR1 is SGHTA, CDR2 FQGNSA, per germline. V was pared by 3 bases and J by 0 bases, with 9 bases between. This CDR3 is 15 amino acids long. This CDR3 is CASSFSRSSYNEQFF. The CDR3 nucleotides are TGTGCCAGCAGCTTCAGCAGGAGCTCCTACAATGAGCAGTTCTTC.

This clonotype was seen ten or more times. J is TRBJ2-2 and V is TRBV6-1; either TRBD1 or TRBD2 may supply D (5 bases each). Germline CDR1 is MNHNS and CDR2 is SASEGT. CDR3 length equals 13 residues. V lost 10 bases, J lost 3 bases, and 12 bases lay in between. The CDR3 reads CATSMGDTGELFF. The CDR3 region has the DNA TGTGCCACCTCCATGGGGGACACCGGGGAGCTGTTTTTT.

In its sample, this clonotype was seen many times. The rearrangement joins TRBV9 to TRBJ1-4; D ambiguous. This CDR3 has 13 amino acids. The germline V and J ends were trimmed by 4 bases and 6 bases, with 10 bases remaining between them. Germline CDR1 and CDR2: SGDLS and YYNGEE. The CDR3: CASSPWGDEKLFF. In DNA form, the CDR3 reads TGTGCCAGCAGCCCGTGGGGTGATGAAAAACTGTTTTTT.

Note on this clonotype: Being one base from a much bigger clone, this may be a read error. The gene calls are TRBV10-3 and TRBJ2-7; 8 bases align to TRBD1. TRBJ2-1 matches the DNA end more closely, so the J call is doubtful. The germline V gene has CDR1 ENHRY and CDR2 SYGVKD. CDR3 length: 14 amino acids. The CDR3 loop is CAIRQQGEAYEQFF. CDR3 in DNA: TGTGCCATCAGACAACAGGGGGAGGCCTACGAGCAGTTCTTC.